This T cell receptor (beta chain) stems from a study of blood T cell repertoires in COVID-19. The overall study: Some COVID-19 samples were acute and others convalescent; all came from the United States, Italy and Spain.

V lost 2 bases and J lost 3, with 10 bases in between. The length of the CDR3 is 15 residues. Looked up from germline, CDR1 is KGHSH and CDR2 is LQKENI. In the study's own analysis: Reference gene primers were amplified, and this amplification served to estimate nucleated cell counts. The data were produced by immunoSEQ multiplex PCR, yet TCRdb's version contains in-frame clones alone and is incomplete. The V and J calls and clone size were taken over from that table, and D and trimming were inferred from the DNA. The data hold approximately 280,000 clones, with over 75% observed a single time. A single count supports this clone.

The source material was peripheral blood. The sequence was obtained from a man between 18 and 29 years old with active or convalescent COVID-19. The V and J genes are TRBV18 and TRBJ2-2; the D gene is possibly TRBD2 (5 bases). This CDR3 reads CASSPAYGDTGELFF. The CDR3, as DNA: TGTGCCAGCTCACCAGCATACGGGGACACCGGGGAGCTGTTTTTT.